Listed below are T cell receptor beta chains from one sample, sequenced in a study of blood T cell repertoires in COVID-19. Profiling relied on immunoSEQ multiplex PCR, and the TCRdb table lists in-frame clones only, not all of them. Among more than 150,000 clones listed, 86% were seen once. Sample: peripheral blood. The receptors derive from a woman aged 70-85 years with acute or convalescent COVID-19. Both conserved end residues are part of each CDR3. D genes are given only for firm matches. Expanded clones are given a class, and other clones once, few, many or no size at all.

v_gene,d_gene,j_gene,abundance,CDR3aa,CDR3nt
TRBV4-3,TRBD2,TRBJ2-1,.,CASSQDGGADEQFF,TGCGCCAGCAGCCAAGACGGGGGGGCCGATGAGCAGTTCTTC
TRBV7-8,TRBD1,TRBJ1-2,.,CASHTGGSDGYTF,TGTGCCAGCCACACAGGGGGCTCAGATGGCTACACCTTC
TRBV28,.,TRBJ2-1,.,CASSFVDLAPYNEQFF,TGTGCCAGCAGTTTCGTGGACTTAGCGCCTTACAATGAGCAGTTCTTC
TRBV27,.,TRBJ2-7,once,CASSPRAAYEQYF,TGTGCCAGCAGTCCCAGGGCAGCCTACGAGCAGTACTTC
TRBV12-3/TRBV12-4,.,TRBJ2-1,.,CASWAPHNEQFF,TGTGCCTCATGGGCGCCGCACAATGAGCAGTTCTTC
TRBV20-1,.,TRBJ2-7,.,CSARDWGVQYF,TGCAGTGCTAGAGATTGGGGGGTTCAGTACTTC
TRBV7-2,.,TRBJ1-5,.,CASGGGNFQPQHF,TGTGCCAGTGGGGGGGGGAATTTTCAGCCCCAGCATTTT
TRBV4-1,TRBD2,TRBJ2-1,.,CASSLLAGGPLVGEQFF,TGCGCCAGCAGCCTCCTAGCGGGGGGCCCCCTGGTGGGCGAGCAGTTCTTC
TRBV28,TRBD1,TRBJ1-5,.,CASGETGIYQPQHF,TGTGCCAGCGGCGAGACAGGGATCTATCAGCCCCAGCATTTT
TRBV10-3,TRBD1,TRBJ1-4,.,CAISRDRSGEKLFF,TGTGCCATCAGTCGGGACAGATCAGGGGAAAAACTGTTTTTT
TRBV28,.,TRBJ2-5,.,CASSLGQGGAETQYF,TGTGCCAGCAGTTTGGGGCAGGGGGGTGCGGAGACCCAGTACTTC
TRBV10-3,.,TRBJ2-2,.,CAISDSLTGIAGELFF,TGTGCCATCAGTGACTCTCTGACAGGAATCGCCGGGGAGCTGTTTTTT
TRBV4-2,TRBD2,TRBJ2-7,.,CASSQEMDGRGRLGEQYF,TGTGCCAGCAGCCAAGAGATGGATGGACGCGGGAGGTTGGGCGAGCAGTACTTC
TRBV18,.,TRBJ1-2,.,CASSPSGDYGYTF,TGTGCCAGCTCACCATCCGGGGACTATGGCTACACCTTC
TRBV9,TRBD1,TRBJ1-3,.,CASSDRVGSGNTIYF,TGTGCCAGCAGTGACAGGGTTGGCTCTGGAAACACCATATATTTT
TRBV9,.,TRBJ1-2,.,CASSDQGNYGYTF,TGTGCCAGCAGCGATCAGGGAAACTATGGCTACACCTTC
TRBV7-7,TRBD1,TRBJ2-2,.,CASSRDAGGIGELFF,TGTGCCAGCAGCCGAGATGCAGGGGGCATCGGGGAGCTGTTTTTT
TRBV5-6,TRBD1,TRBJ2-7,.,CASSSTVSGGVDEQYF,TGTGCCAGCAGCTCGACCGTCTCAGGGGGCGTCGACGAGCAGTACTTC
TRBV24-1,.,TRBJ1-2,.,CATGGVYGYTF,TGTGCCACAGGGGGGGTATATGGCTACACCTTC
TRBV4-1,.,TRBJ2-1,once,CASSQDGTFDEQFF,TGCGCCAGCAGCCAAGATGGGACATTCGATGAGCAGTTCTTC
TRBV5-1,.,TRBJ1-1,.,CASSQQENTEAFF,TGCGCCAGCAGCCAACAGGAGAACACTGAAGCTTTCTTT
TRBV7-9,TRBD1,TRBJ2-7,.,CASSQTRDRNYEQYF,TGTGCCAGCAGCCAAACTCGGGACAGGAACTACGAGCAGTACTTC
TRBV4-3,.,TRBJ1-1,.,CASSQDTDRNTEAFF,TGCGCCAGCAGCCAAGATACGGACAGGAACACTGAAGCTTTCTTT
TRBV7-9,.,TRBJ1-2,.,CASSLGTSVGYTF,TGTGCCAGCAGCCTAGGGACATCGGTCGGCTACACCTTC
TRBV6-5,TRBD1,TRBJ1-4,.,CASSYNSDRENEKLFF,TGTGCCAGCAGTTACAACTCGGACAGGGAAAATGAAAAACTGTTTTTT
TRBV11-2,TRBD1,TRBJ1-6,.,CASSLLQGSNSPLHF,TGTGCCAGCAGCTTACTACAGGGGTCAAATTCACCCCTCCACTTT
TRBV25-1,.,TRBJ2-3,.,CASSDTFGRYF,TGTGCCAGCAGTGATACCTTTGGGAGGTATTTT
TRBV4-2,.,TRBJ1-2,.,CASSQVSSIYGYTF,TGTGCCAGCAGCCAAGTCTCCAGTATCTATGGCTACACCTTC
TRBV6-1,.,TRBJ1-2,.,CASSEDAGALGYTF,TGTGCCAGCAGTGAAGATGCGGGGGCGCTGGGCTACACCTTC
TRBV21-1,.,TRBJ1-1,.,CASRFDRVNTEAFF,TGTGCCAGCCGTTTCGACAGGGTGAACACTGAAGCTTTCTTT
TRBV4-2,.,TRBJ2-7,.,CASSQVGTRYEQYF,TGTGCCAGCAGCCAAGTCGGGACTCGCTACGAGCAGTACTTC
TRBV18,.,TRBJ1-4,once,CASSPTRGNNEKLFF,TGTGCCAGCTCACCGACTAGGGGAAATAATGAAAAACTGTTTTTT
TRBV27,TRBD1,TRBJ1-6,.,CASSLSDRGISPLHF,TGTGCCAGCAGTTTATCGGACAGGGGAATTTCACCCCTCCACTTT
TRBV7-9,TRBD2,TRBJ2-3,.,CASRRREVTDTQYF,TGTGCCAGCAGGAGGCGGGAGGTCACAGATACGCAGTATTTT
TRBV27,.,TRBJ2-3,.,CASSLGEGSSYTDTQYF,TGTGCCAGCAGTTTAGGCGAGGGTTCAAGTTACACAGATACGCAGTATTTT
TRBV7-2,.,TRBJ2-6,.,CASSPRGLLGANVLTF,TGTGCCAGCAGTCCTCGGGGACTCCTAGGGGCCAACGTCCTGACTTTC
TRBV7-9,TRBD2,TRBJ2-5,.,CASFRWTSVRQEGETQYF,TGTGCCAGCTTCCGGTGGACTAGCGTCAGACAGGAGGGGGAGACCCAGTACTTC
TRBV7-2,TRBD1,TRBJ1-2,.,CASSLAGQGVNYGYTF,TGTGCCAGCAGCTTAGCGGGACAGGGGGTGAACTATGGCTACACCTTC
TRBV28,.,TRBJ2-7,once,CASSFSFNRQGYYEQYF,TGTGCCAGCAGTTTTAGCTTCAACCGCCAGGGCTACTACGAGCAGTACTTC
TRBV7-9,.,TRBJ1-2,few,CASSPQIFNYGYTF,TGTGCCAGCAGCCCTCAGATCTTCAACTATGGCTACACCTTC
TRBV19,.,TRBJ1-1,.,CASTLTWQNTEAFF,TGTGCCAGTACCCTGACATGGCAGAACACTGAAGCTTTCTTT
TRBV7-9,TRBD2,TRBJ2-7,few,CASGASGGYEQYF,TGTGCCAGCGGAGCTTCGGGAGGCTACGAGCAGTACTTC
TRBV2,.,TRBJ2-7,.,CASRASSYEQYF,TGTGCCAGCAGGGCTAGCTCCTACGAGCAGTACTTC
TRBV7-2,TRBD1,TRBJ2-5,once,CASSLGELAQGGFGETQYF,TGTGCCAGCAGCTTAGGCGAACTGGCACAGGGGGGATTTGGAGAGACCCAGTACTTC
TRBV18,.,TRBJ1-3,.,CASSLNQGDAGNTIYF,TGTGCCAGCTCACTGAACCAGGGTGATGCCGGAAACACCATATATTTT
TRBV5-4,.,TRBJ2-5,.,CASGLGNQETQYF,TGTGCCAGCGGACTGGGAAACCAAGAGACCCAGTACTTC
TRBV5-1,TRBD2,TRBJ2-1,.,CASSLGTSGNGAYNEQFF,TGCGCCAGCAGCTTGGGGACTAGCGGTAATGGGGCTTACAATGAGCAGTTCTTC
TRBV5-6,.,TRBJ2-1,.,CASSHYNEQFF,TGTGCCAGCAGTCATTACAATGAGCAGTTCTTC
TRBV7-8,TRBD2,TRBJ2-7,.,CASSLVVGGRASEQYF,TGTGCCAGCAGCTTAGTGGTGGGCGGGAGGGCCAGTGAGCAGTACTTC
TRBV6-5,TRBD1,TRBJ1-1,.,CASSSRTGGPTEAFF,TGTGCCAGCAGTTCCCGGACAGGGGGCCCCACTGAAGCTTTCTTT